This TCR beta chain was captured by sequencing in a study of T cells in Graves' hyperthyroidism and ophthalmopathy. The study, taken as a whole, reports: In the blood, most expanded thyroid clonotypes above 0.001 appeared as well. It was a median around 6 months before onset that the model predicted ophthalmopathy.

Many counts were recorded for this clonotype. Antigen: not known. Germline CDR1 and CDR2: SGHTA and FQGTGA. The CDR3 contains 12 residues. Deletions cut 3 bases from V and 7 bases from J, with 7 bases between. It was RNA transcripts that yielded the amplified TCR beta CDR3 regions. A set of HTBI primers served as the primers for a first-round RT-PCR of the TCR CDR3. A single record per CDR3 protein comes from TCRdb applying MiXCR to the multiplex PCR reads. The data contain 75,000 to 100,000 distinct CDR3 sequences, 35% to 45% of them seen just once; the ten biggest clones take up roughly 10%. Researchers barred patients who had uncontrolled infection, other autoimmune disease, pregnancy or lactation.

Sequencing input: peripheral blood or thyroid tissue (not recorded which). J is TRBJ1-5 and V is TRBV7-3; the D is unclear. The TCR originated in a woman in her twenties or thirties with Graves' hyperthyroidism. The CDR3 protein is CASSFPGQPQHF. DNA of the CDR3: TGTGCCAGCAGCTTCCCGGGGCAGCCCCAGCATTTT.